One sample yielded the 15 T cell receptor beta chains listed below, sequenced in a study of blood T cell repertoires in COVID-19. The data were produced by immunoSEQ multiplex PCR, yet TCRdb's version contains in-frame clones alone and is incomplete. The sample comprises fewer than 200,000 clones, over 75% of which are singletons, and 0.53% rests with the top ten. The sample comprised peripheral blood. The source is a man aged 45-60 years with acute or convalescent COVID-19.

This rearrangement joins TRBV29-1 to TRBJ1-2, with D maybe TRBD1 (6 bases). Germline CDR1 is SQVTM and CDR2 is ANQGSEA. With 5 bases removed from V and 3 bases from J, the gap between germline ends came to 13 bases. There are 13 residues in the CDR3. CDR3 coding DNA: TGCAGCGTTTCGCAGGGGCAAGACTATGGCTACACCTTC. As protein: CSVSQGQDYGYTF.

This chain connects TRBV3-1 (or the pseudogene TRBV3-2) to TRBJ2-7; tentatively, D is TRBD2 (6 bases). The CDR3 consists of 15 residues. V was cut by 2 bases and J by 2 bases, with 13 bases left in between. In germline, CDR1 is LGHDT, CDR2 YNNKEL (reference sequence). The CDR3 nucleotides read TGTGCCAGCAGCCAACTGGCCGGGAGCCCCTACGAGCAGTACTTC. Residues: CASSQLAGSPYEQYF.

This chain uses TRBV4-2 with TRBJ1-2, with 7 nucleotides matching TRBD1. Germline CDR1 reads LGHNA; CDR2 reads YNFKEQ. CDR3 size: 16 residues. The ends lost 0 bases at V and 0 bases at J; junction bases unmatched: 4. The CDR3 coding sequence is TGTGCCAGCAGCCAAGAATACAGGGGTCCTAACTATGGCTACACCTTC. Amino acids: CASSQEYRGPNYGYTF.

In the case of this clone: Different DNA sequences within this sample yield the same CDR3. V is TRBV28 and J is TRBJ1-5, with D possibly TRBD1 on 6 matching bases. Trimming stripped 4 bases from V and 6 bases from J, with 10 bases between. Looked up from germline, CDR1 is MDHEN and CDR2 is SYDVKM. The CDR3 has 13 residues. CDR3 in amino acids: CASSWGRVQPQHF. In nucleotides, the CDR3 is TGTGCCAGCAGTTGGGGGCGAGTTCAGCCCCAGCATTTT.

The gene calls are TRBV7-9 and TRBJ1-2; unclear D gene. The ends were cut back, 2 bases at V and 4 bases at J, with 8 bases in the middle. This CDR3 contains 13 residues. Germline V lookup: CDR1 SEHNR, CDR2 FQNEAQ (reference sequence). CDR3 amino acids: CASSLIEGYGYTF. The CDR3 nucleotides read TGTGCCAGCAGCTTAATAGAGGGCTATGGCTACACCTTC.

The chain links TRBV2 to TRBJ2-7; 7 bases fit TRBD1. This CDR3 has 12 residues. V shed 7 bases and J 4 bases; nucleotides not matched to a gene: 4. CDR1 is SNHLY and CDR2 is FYNNEI in the germline V gene. The CDR3 spells CASTVQGYEQYF. DNA for the CDR3: TGTGCCAGCACGGTACAGGGGTACGAGCAGTACTTC.

The chain has TRBV20-1 and TRBJ2-2; maybe TRBD1 (6 bases). Trimming left V 3 bases short and J 4 bases short, with 12 bases between. The CDR3 sequence is 14 residues long. Looked up from germline, CDR1 is DFQATT and CDR2 is SNEGSKA (reference sequence). The CDR3 nucleotides are TGCAGTGCTAGTATTCAGGGGTGCACCGGGGAGCTGTTTTTT. Protein sequence: CSASIQGCTGELFF.

V and J are TRBV4-2 and TRBJ2-1, with TRBD2 matching over 10 bases. Looked up from germline, CDR1 is LGHNA and CDR2 is YNFKEQ. The CDR3 has 19 residues. With 1 base clipped from V and 1 base from J, the junction kept 10 bases outside the gene matches. The CDR3 DNA follows: TGTGCCAGCAGCCAAGCGTTGCGAAGCGGGAGGGAGTCCTACAATGAGCAGTTCTTC. This translates into CASSQALRSGRESYNEQFF.

The gene calls are TRBV6-6 and TRBJ1-3; 9 positions agree with TRBD1. CDR3 size: 15 residues. V was pared by 5 bases and J by 4 bases, with 6 bases of the junction left unmatched. Germline V gene lookup returns CDR1 MNHNY and CDR2 SVGAGI (reference sequence). The CDR3 coding sequence is TGTGCCAGCAGTAACCCACAGGGGGCCGGAAACACCATATATTTT. Its translation: CASSNPQGAGNTIYF.

This clone was detected only a few times. J is TRBJ2-1 and V is TRBV7-2; 7 bases match TRBD2. Germline V gene data show CDR1 as SGHTA and CDR2 as FQGNSA. The CDR3 extends over 14 amino acids. J was trimmed by 3 bases and V by 5 bases; bases with no gene match: 4. The DNA for the CDR3 is TGTGCCAGCAGCGGACGGACTAGCTACAATGAGCAGTTCTTC. Translated: CASSGRTSYNEQFF.

The genes are TRBV19 and TRBJ2-2; D ambiguous. V gave up 5 bases and J gave up 0 bases, with 16 bases separating them. The CDR3 covers 17 residues. Germline values: CDR1 LNHDA, CDR2 SQIVND (reference sequence). The CDR3 loop is CASSPQRSSTNTGELFF. The DNA of the CDR3 is TGTGCCAGTAGTCCCCAGCGTTCGTCGACGAACACCGGGGAGCTGTTTTTT.

V gene TRBV28 combines with J gene TRBJ1-1; D unclear. Trimming shortened V by 3 bases and J by 3 bases, and 5 bases separated the two germline ends. The CDR3 has 12 amino acids. Looked up from germline, CDR1 is MDHEN and CDR2 is SYDVKM. CDR3 nucleotides: TGTGCCAGCAGTTTCCGGGACACTGAAGCTTTCTTT. This codes for CASSFRDTEAFF.

This clone has just a few counts. The chain has TRBV28 and TRBJ2-3, with a weak D call TRBD2 (5 bases). The CDR3 covers 14 residues. Germline V gene data show CDR1 as MDHEN and CDR2 as SYDVKM. V gave up 10 bases and J gave up 0 bases, with 14 bases separating them. The CDR3 sequence: CAIQADPSTDTQYF. DNA for the CDR3: TGTGCCATCCAAGCGGACCCTAGCACAGATACGCAGTATTTT.

The rearrangement uses TRBV28 and TRBJ1-5; a weak D match, TRBD1 (6 bases). Germline loops: CDR1 MDHEN, CDR2 SYDVKM. V lost 6 bases and J 2 bases, leaving 11 bases between the germline ends. This CDR3 is 14 amino acids long. The CDR3, as DNA: TGTGCCAGCAGACAGGGTTTCGGCAATCAGCCCCAGCATTTT. This gives the protein CASRQGFGNQPQHF.

The V and J genes are TRBV7-9 and TRBJ1-2; D not resolved. The V and J ends lost 5 bases and 0 bases respectively, with 16 bases between them. The CDR3 runs 16 residues. Germline V gives CDR1 SEHNR, CDR2 FQNEAQ (reference sequence). CDR3 in amino acids: CASSLILRQTNYGYTF. The CDR3 DNA is TGTGCCAGCAGCCTTATACTCAGACAAACTAACTATGGCTACACCTTC. Variable domain in full (rest from reference TRBV7-9 and TRBJ1-2): DTGVSQNPRHKITKRGQNVTFRCDPISEHNRLYWYRQTLGQGPEFLTYFQNEAQLEKSRLLSDRFSAERPKGSFSTLEIQRTEQGDSAMYLCASSLILRQTNYGYTFGSGTRLTVV.